This T cell receptor beta chain originates from a study of CXCR3-negative and CXCR3-positive naive CD8 T cells. All TRB cDNA libraries came from 5' RACE performed with UMI labels. TCRdb re-analyzed the 5' RACE reads; it lists each CDR3 protein once, without DNA. The table gives 8,000 or so distinct CDR3 sequences; the top ten clones make up about 1.8% of it. The sorter processed each CD8+ T cell subset in triplicate at hundreds of thousands of cells apiece. The CDR3 extends over 11 amino acids. Germline loops: CDR1 SNHLY, CDR2 FYNNEI. The receptor comes from a human donor in good health. Some clones in this sample may be carry-over from other donors' samples. The sequencing input was naive CXCR3- CD8+ T cells from blood. Subset noted: CD45RO-CCR7+CD27+CD95- naive CD8+ T cells lacking CXCR3 (TNR3-). The rearrangement uses TRBV2 and TRBJ2-2. The CDR3 is CASSEPGELFF.